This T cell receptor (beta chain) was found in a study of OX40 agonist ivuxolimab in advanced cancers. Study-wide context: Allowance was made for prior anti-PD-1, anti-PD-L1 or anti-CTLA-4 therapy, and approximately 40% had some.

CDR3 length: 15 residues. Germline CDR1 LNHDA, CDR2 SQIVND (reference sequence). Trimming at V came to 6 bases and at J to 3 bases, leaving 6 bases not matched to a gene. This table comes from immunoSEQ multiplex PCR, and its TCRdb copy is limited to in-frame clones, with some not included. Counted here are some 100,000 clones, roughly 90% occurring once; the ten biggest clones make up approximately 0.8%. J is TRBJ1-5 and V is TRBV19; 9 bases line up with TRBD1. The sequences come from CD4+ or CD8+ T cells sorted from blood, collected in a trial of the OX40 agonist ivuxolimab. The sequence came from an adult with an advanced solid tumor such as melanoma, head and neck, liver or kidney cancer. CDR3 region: CASSLQGAPNQPQHF. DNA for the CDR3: TGTGCCAGTAGCCTACAGGGGGCCCCCAATCAGCCCCAGCATTTT.